This T cell receptor (beta chain) comes out of a study of shared clonotypes between healthy human individuals. Study outcomes and limitations: Clonotypes that were shared across a handful of donors made up around 5% of naive CD4 clonotypes. Clonotypes not shared had lower generation probabilities than those common to all four donors.

Replicate sorted-subset PCRs were loaded with roughly 190 ng DNA, 31,000 or so T cell genomes. Assay used: immunoSEQ multiplex PCR; TCRdb lists only in-frame clones, some missing. Among more than 2,000,000 clones, approximately 90% were seen once, and the ten largest hold 0.11% to 0.15%. Nashville, Tennessee was home to all donors, each a Caucasian adult. V shed 1 base and J 4 bases; nucleotides not matched to a gene: 6. This CDR3 region has 16 residues. Germline V gives CDR1 SGHVS, CDR2 FNYEAQ. As regards this clone: Its antigen is not known.

The source is a man between 18 and 29 years old in good health. The rearrangement uses TRBV7-6 and TRBJ2-5; 10 positions match TRBD1. The specimen sequenced was naive CD4+ T cells sorted from blood. Subset defined: CD45RA+ positively selected. CDR3 region: CASSLEGTGVGETQYF. In DNA form, the CDR3 reads TGTGCCAGCAGCTTAGAAGGGACAGGGGTTGGAGAGACCCAGTACTTC.